These T cell receptor beta chains were read from a single sample in a study of immune evolution from preneoplasia to lung adenocarcinoma. Some clones are missing from TCRdb's copy, which holds only in-frame ones; the method was immunoSEQ multiplex PCR. The table has approximately 6,600 clones, about four fifths seen once. Sample: FFPE adjacent normal lung tissue. These receptors were obtained from a donor of 70 years or more with lung adenocarcinoma. Both conserved end residues are part of each CDR3. Fields, in order: D gene, clone size, J gene, V gene, CDR3 length, CDR3 DNA, CDR3 protein. A D gene is named only where the DNA matches it firmly. Clone size is not always given. Where it is, it says once, few, many or a class for expanded clones.

>.|once|TRBJ1-1|TRBV28|12
TGTGCCAGCAGCCCATTAGGCACTGAAGCTTTCTTT
CASSPLGTEAFF
>.|.|TRBJ2-1|TRBV9|15
TGTGCCAGCAGCGCTGGGGGGCTCTTCTACAATGAGCAGTTCTTC
CASSAGGLFYNEQFF
>TRBD1|.|TRBJ2-7|TRBV20-1|11
TGCAGTGCACCGACAGGGCTCGAGCAGTACTTC
CSAPTGLEQYF
>TRBD1|.|TRBJ1-2|TRBV2|15
TGTGCCACTTCCCGGGACAGGGTGGGAATCTATGGCTACACCTTC
CATSRDRVGIYGYTF
>.|.|TRBJ2-3|TRBV7-3|14
TGTGCCAGCAGCTACAGGGACTCCACAGATACGCAGTATTTT
CASSYRDSTDTQYF
>.|.|TRBJ1-4|TRBV7-9|12
TGTGCCAGCAGCTTTGAGGGAACAAAACTGTTTTTT
CASSFEGTKLFF
>.|.|TRBJ2-3|TRBV4-1|11
TGCGCCAGCAGCCAACCTGGACCGCAGTATTTT
CASSQPGPQYF
>TRBD2|.|TRBJ2-7|TRBV6-1|14
TGTGCCAGCAGTGAAGGCGGGAGGGCCTACGAGCAGTACTTC
CASSEGGRAYEQYF
>.|.|TRBJ2-1|TRBV5-4|12
TGTGCCAGCAGCCCGACTGGCTCTGAGCAGTTCTTC
CASSPTGSEQFF
>.|.|TRBJ2-7|TRBV6-5|12
TGTGCCAGCAGTTACGAAGGACACGAGCAGTACTTC
CASSYEGHEQYF
>.|.|TRBJ1-4|TRBV5-1|14
TGCGCCAGCAGCTTGGCGGGACCTAATGAAAAACTGTTTTTT
CASSLAGPNEKLFF
>TRBD1|.|TRBJ1-3|TRBV7-7|13
TGTGCTAGCAGCCCGGACAGGGGCAACACCATATATTTT
CASSPDRGNTIYF
>.|.|TRBJ2-7|TRBV20-1|11
TGCAGTGCTAGAGGCGACCACGAGCAGTACTTC
CSARGDHEQYF
>.|.|TRBJ2-5|TRBV10-3|14
TGTGCCATCAGTGATGCCGGGACCCCAGAGACCCAGTACTTC
CAISDAGTPETQYF
>.|.|TRBJ1-1|TRBV28|15
TGTGCCAGCAGTTACCGGGGAGGGAAGGGCCCTGAAGCTTTCTTT
CASSYRGGKGPEAFF
>TRBD1|.|TRBJ1-1|TRBV19|16
TGTGCCAGTAGTCGCCCGGACAGGGGATCGGCCACTGAAGCTTTCTTT
CASSRPDRGSATEAFF
>.|.|TRBJ1-1|TRBV7-8|16
TGTGCCAGCAGCTTAGGGCTGGGGACCGTCAACACTGAAGCTTTCTTT
CASSLGLGTVNTEAFF
>.|few|TRBJ2-3|TRBV6-4|16
TGTGCCAGCAGTGACTCCAGCGGGTACCCCACAGATACGCAGTATTTT
CASSDSSGYPTDTQYF
>.|.|TRBJ1-2|TRBV28|11
TGTGCCATCGGGACAAACCGACGCTACACCTTC
CAIGTNRRYTF
>.|.|TRBJ2-5|TRBV30|13
TGTGCCTGGAGTGTGGGGAGAGGAGAGACCCAGTACTTC
CAWSVGRGETQYF
>.|.|TRBJ2-1|TRBV4-2|15
TGTGCCAGCAGCCCGGGACTGATTAACAGCAATGAGCAGTTCTTC
CASSPGLINSNEQFF
>.|.|TRBJ1-5|TRBV12-5|18
TGTGCTAGTGGTTTGGAGACTTACGAAAGCTATAGCAATCAGCCCCAGCATTTT
CASGLETYESYSNQPQHF
>.|.|TRBJ2-5|TRBV6-5|14
TGTGCCAGCAGAGGACACGATCGAGGGGAGACCCAGTACTTC
CASRGHDRGETQYF
>.|.|TRBJ1-1|TRBV28|11
TGTGCCAGCAGTTCAGCAGTAAAAGCTTTCTTT
CASSSAVKAFF